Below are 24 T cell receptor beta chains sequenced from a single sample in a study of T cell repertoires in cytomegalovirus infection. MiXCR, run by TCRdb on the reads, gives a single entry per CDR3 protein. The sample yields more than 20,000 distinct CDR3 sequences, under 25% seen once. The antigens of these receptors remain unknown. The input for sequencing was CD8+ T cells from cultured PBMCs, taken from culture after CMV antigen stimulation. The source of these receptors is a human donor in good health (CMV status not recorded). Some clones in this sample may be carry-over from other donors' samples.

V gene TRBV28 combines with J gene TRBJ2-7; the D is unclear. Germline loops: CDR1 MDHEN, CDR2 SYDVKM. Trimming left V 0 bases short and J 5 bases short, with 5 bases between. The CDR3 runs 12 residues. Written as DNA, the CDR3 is TGTGCCAGCAGTTTATGGCAGGACGAGCAGTACTTC. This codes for CASSLWQDEQYF.

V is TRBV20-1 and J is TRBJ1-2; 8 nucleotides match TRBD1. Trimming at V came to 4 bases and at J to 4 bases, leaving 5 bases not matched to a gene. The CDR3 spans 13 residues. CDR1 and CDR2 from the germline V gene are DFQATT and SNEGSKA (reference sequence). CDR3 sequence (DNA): TGCAGTGCTAAGACAGGGGTTGCCTATGGCTACACCTTC. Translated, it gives CSAKTGVAYGYTF.

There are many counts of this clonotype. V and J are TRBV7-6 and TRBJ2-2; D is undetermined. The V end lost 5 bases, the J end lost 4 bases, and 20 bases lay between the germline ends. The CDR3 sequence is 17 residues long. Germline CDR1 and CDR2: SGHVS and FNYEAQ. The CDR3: CASSPWNSPPITGELFF. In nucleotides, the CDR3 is TGTGCCAGCAGCCCATGGAACTCGCCCCCGATCACCGGGGAGCTGTTTTTT.

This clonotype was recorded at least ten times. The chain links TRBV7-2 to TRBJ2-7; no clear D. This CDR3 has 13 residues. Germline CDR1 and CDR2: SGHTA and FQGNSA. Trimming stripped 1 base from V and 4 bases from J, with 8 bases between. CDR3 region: CASSLGRSYEQYF. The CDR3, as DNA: TGTGCCAGCAGCTTAGGCAGATCTTACGAGCAGTACTTC.

The CDR3 DNA is TGCGCCAGCAGCCCGGTGGGGGGGCCTTACGAGCAGTACTTC. It encodes CASSPVGGPYEQYF. The chain couples TRBV4-1 to TRBJ2-7, with D perhaps matching TRBD2 (7 bases). The CDR3 is 14 residues long. Trimming took 4 bases from V and 4 from J, leaving 14 bases between them. Germline CDR1 and CDR2: MGHRA and YSYEKL.

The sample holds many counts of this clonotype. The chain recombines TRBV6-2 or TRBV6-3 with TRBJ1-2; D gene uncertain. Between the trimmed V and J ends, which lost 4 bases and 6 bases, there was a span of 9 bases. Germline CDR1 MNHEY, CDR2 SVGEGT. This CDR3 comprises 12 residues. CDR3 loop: CASSSGPHGYTF. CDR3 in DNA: TGTGCCAGCAGTTCAGGACCCCATGGCTACACCTTC.

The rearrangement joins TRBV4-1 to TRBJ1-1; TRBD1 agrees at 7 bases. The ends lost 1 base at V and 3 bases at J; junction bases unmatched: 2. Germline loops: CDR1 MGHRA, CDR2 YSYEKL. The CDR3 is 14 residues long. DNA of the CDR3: TGCGCCAGCAGCCAAGCAGGGGGGTACACTGAAGCTTTCTTT. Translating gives CASSQAGGYTEAFF.

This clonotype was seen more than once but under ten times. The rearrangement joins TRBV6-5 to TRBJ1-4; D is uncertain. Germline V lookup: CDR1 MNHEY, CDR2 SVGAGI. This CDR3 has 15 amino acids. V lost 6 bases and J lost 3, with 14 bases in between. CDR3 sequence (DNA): TGTGCCAGCAGGCCCGGGGATCTGGCTAATGAAAAACTGTTTTTT. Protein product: CASRPGDLANEKLFF.

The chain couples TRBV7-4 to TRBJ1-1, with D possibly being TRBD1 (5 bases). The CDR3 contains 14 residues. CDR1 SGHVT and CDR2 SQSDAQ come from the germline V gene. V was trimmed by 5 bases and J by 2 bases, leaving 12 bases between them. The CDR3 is CASSGGDPNTEAFF. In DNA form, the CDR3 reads TGTGCCAGCAGCGGCGGGGACCCAAACACTGAAGCTTTCTTT.

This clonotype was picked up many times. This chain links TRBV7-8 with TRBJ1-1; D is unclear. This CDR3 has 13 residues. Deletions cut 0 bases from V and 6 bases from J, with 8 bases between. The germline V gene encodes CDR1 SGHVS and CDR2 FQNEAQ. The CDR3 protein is CASSLAPRAEAFF. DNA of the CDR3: TGTGCCAGCAGCTTAGCTCCTAGGGCTGAAGCTTTCTTT.

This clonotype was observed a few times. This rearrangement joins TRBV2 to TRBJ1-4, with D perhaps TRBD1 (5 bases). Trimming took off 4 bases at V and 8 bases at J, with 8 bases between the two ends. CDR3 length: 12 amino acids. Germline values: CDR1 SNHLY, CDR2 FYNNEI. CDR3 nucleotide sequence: TGTGCCAGCAGTGCTTGGGGGGAAAAACTGTTTTTT. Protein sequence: CASSAWGEKLFF.

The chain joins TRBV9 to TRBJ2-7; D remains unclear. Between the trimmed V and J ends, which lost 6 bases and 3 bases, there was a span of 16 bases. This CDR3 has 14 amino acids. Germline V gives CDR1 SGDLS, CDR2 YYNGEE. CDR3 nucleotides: TGTGCCAGCATCGGGCAGTGCCACTTCTACGAGCAGTACTTC. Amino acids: CASIGQCHFYEQYF.

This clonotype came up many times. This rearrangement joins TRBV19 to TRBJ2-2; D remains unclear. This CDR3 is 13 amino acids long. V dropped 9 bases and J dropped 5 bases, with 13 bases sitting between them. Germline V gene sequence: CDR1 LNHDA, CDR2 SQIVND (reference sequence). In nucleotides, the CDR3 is TGTGCCAGCCAAATCGGACGGACCGGGGAGCTGTTTTTT. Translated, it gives CASQIGRTGELFF.

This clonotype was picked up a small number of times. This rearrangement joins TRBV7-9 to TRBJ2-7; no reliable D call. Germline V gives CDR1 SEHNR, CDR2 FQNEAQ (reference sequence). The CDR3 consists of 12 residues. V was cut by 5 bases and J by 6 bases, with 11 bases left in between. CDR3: CASSPTAAEQYF. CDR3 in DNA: TGTGCCAGCAGCCCAACAGCTGCCGAGCAGTACTTC.

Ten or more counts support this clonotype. This chain's CDR3 is CASSFRQTYSYNEQFF. The CDR3 coding sequence is TGTGCCAGCAGCTTCCGACAGACTTACTCCTACAATGAGCAGTTCTTC. The chain employs TRBV7-6 and TRBJ2-1, with D possibly being TRBD1 (5 bases). Trimming pared 3 bases from V and 0 bases from J, leaving 12 bases between. Per germline, CDR1 SGHVS and CDR2 FNYEAQ. The CDR3 loop spans 16 amino acids.

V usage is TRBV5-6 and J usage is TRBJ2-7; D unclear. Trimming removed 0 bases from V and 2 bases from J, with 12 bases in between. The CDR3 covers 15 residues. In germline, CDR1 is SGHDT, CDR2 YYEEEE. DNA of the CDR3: TGTGCCAGCAGCTTGGGAGACACCTTTCCCTACGAGCAGTACTTC. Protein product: CASSLGDTFPYEQYF.

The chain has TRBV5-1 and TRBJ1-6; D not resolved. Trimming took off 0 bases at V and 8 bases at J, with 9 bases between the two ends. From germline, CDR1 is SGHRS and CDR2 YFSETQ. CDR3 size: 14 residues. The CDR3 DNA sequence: TGCGCCAGCAGCTTGGCCGGAGGGTATTCACCCCTCCACTTT. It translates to CASSLAGGYSPLHF.

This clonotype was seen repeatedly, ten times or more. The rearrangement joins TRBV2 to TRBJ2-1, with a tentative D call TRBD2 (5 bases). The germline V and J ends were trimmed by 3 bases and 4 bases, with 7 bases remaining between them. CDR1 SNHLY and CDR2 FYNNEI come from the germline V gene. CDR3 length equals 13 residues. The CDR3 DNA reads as TGTGCCAGCAGTGAGGCGGGTTACAATGAGCAGTTCTTC. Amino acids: CASSEAGYNEQFF.

The CDR3 reads CASSPPDRGEYF. The CDR3 nucleotides are TGTGCCAGCAGCCCTCCTGACAGGGGGGAGTACTTC. V gene TRBV7-9 combines with J gene TRBJ2-7, with TRBD1 matching over 9 bases. Trimming took 5 bases from V and 11 from J; bases not matched to a gene: 7. This CDR3 is 12 amino acids long. Germline V lookup: CDR1 SEHNR, CDR2 FQNEAQ (reference sequence).

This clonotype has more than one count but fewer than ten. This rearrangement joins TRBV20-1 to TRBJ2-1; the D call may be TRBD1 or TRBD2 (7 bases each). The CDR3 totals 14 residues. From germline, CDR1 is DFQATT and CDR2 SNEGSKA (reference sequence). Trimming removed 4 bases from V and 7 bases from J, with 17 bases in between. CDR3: CSATRGGGMNEQFF. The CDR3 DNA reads TGCAGTGCTACCAGGGGGGGCGGGATGAATGAGCAGTTCTTC.

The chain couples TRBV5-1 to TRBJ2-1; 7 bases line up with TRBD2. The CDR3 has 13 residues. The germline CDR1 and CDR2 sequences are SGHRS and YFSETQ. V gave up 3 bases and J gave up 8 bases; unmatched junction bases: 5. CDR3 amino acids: CASSWEGSHEQFF. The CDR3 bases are TGCGCCAGCAGCTGGGAGGGGTCGCATGAGCAGTTCTTC.

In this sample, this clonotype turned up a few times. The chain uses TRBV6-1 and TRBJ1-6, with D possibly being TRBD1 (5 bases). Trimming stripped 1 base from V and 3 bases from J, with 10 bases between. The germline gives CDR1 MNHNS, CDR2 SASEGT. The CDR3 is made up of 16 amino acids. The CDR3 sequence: CASSEGQLFYNSPLHF. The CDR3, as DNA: TGTGCCAGCAGTGAAGGACAGCTGTTCTATAATTCACCCCTCCACTTT.

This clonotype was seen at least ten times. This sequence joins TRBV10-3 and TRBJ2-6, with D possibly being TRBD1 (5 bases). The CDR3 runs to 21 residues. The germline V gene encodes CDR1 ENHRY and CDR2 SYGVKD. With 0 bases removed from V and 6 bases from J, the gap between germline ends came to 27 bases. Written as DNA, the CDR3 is TGTGCCATCAGTGAGTCGAGGATGACCTGGACCCTCTCTGGGGCGGCCAACGTCCTGACTTTC. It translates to CAISESRMTWTLSGAANVLTF.

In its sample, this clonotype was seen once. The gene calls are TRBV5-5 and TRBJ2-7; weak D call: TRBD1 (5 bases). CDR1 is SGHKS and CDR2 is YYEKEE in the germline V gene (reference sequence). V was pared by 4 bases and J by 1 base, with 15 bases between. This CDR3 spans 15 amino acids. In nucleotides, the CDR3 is TGTGCCAGCAGCCTGATATATGACAGTTCCTACGAGCAGTACTTC. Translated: CASSLIYDSSYEQYF.